This T cell receptor beta chain is from a study of T cells in localized non-small cell lung cancer. Looked up from germline, CDR1 is LGHNT and CDR2 is FRNRAP. The germline V and J ends were trimmed by 0 bases and 0 bases, with 8 bases remaining between them. CDR3 length equals 16 residues. Study observations and caveats: Among the tissues sampled, uninvolved adjacent lung had the highest T cell clonality, above tumor. Because researchers sequenced only one region of the tumor, heterogeneity is still possible. Of the top 100 tumor clones, median roughly 53 were in adjacent lung, about 30 among its top 100.

Points on this clone: The antigen is unknown.

The table came from immunoSEQ multiplex PCR; TCRdb's copy has only in-frame clones and leaves some out. The sample gives tens of thousands of clones, about four fifths of which show up once; 15% to 20% is in the top ten. This chain links TRBV12-5 with TRBJ2-2; either TRBD1 or TRBD2 may fit D (5 bases each). Sequences were derived from peripheral blood, sampled before any cancer treatment. The TCR was taken from a female donor at least 60 years old with stage II squamous cell lung carcinoma. The CDR3 is CASGLVVGANTGELFF. The CDR3, as DNA: TGTGCTAGTGGTTTGGTAGTGGGGGCGAACACCGGGGAGCTGTTTTTT.